The 8 T cell receptor beta chains below all came from one sample that was sequenced in a study of patients and donors after allogeneic stem cell transplantation. TCRdb reanalysed the RT-PCR reads using MiXCR and keeps one entry per CDR3 protein. The table lists tens of thousands of distinct CDR3 sequences, less than 5% of them singletons, with 2.6% in the top ten. Sample: blood, either unsorted or a sorted T cell fraction (not recorded which). The receptors come from a human donor who was either an allogeneic HSCT recipient or a stem cell or donor lymphocyte infusion donor (not recorded which). It is not recorded whose cells these are; they may come from a transplant donor.

This clonotype was observed at least ten times. The CDR3 protein is CASKRQTTDTQYF. CDR3 nucleotide sequence: TGTGCCAGCAAACGACAGACCACAGATACGCAGTATTTT. V usage is TRBV12-3 or TRBV12-4 and J usage is TRBJ2-3; D possibly corresponds to TRBD1 (5 bases). There are 13 residues in the CDR3. Trimming took off 7 bases at V and 2 bases at J, with 10 bases between the two ends.

This clonotype was seen ten or more times. The chain employs TRBV28 and TRBJ1-6; the D gene is possibly TRBD1 (5 bases). Germline V lookup: CDR1 MDHEN, CDR2 SYDVKM. Trimming took 2 bases from V and 13 from J, leaving 6 bases between them. The CDR3 runs 11 residues. CDR3 in DNA: TGTGCCAGCAGTTTAGGGGGTCCCCTCCACTTT. It codes for CASSLGGPLHF.

This clonotype was counted ten times or more. The chain combines TRBV9 with TRBJ2-2, with 12 bases that match TRBD2. CDR1 and CDR2 (germline): SGDLS, YYNGEE. The CDR3 sequence is 17 residues long. V lost 4 bases to trimming and J lost 4 bases; unmatched junction nucleotides: 8. CDR3 DNA sequence: TGTGCCAGCAGCTTTCAGACTAGCGGGAGTGGCACCGGGGAGCTGTTTTTT. Protein: CASSFQTSGSGTGELFF.

The chain couples TRBV29-1 to TRBJ2-5; D uncertain. Germline CDR1 is SQVTM and CDR2 is ANQGSEA. V gave up 6 bases and J gave up 7 bases, with 12 bases separating them. The CDR3 covers 11 residues. CDR3 region: CSVREGWTQYF. CDR3 coding DNA: TGCAGCGTCCGCGAAGGGTGGACCCAGTACTTC.

This clonotype was found many times. Here the CDR3 reads CSARNGGWDYGYTF. CDR3 DNA sequence: TGCAGTGCGAGAAATGGGGGTTGGGACTATGGCTACACCTTC. This chain links TRBV20-1 with TRBJ1-2; TRBD1 is a possible D gene (5 bases). This CDR3 contains 14 residues. The germline V and J ends were trimmed by 6 bases and 3 bases, with 17 bases remaining between them. Germline CDR1 is DFQATT and CDR2 is SNEGSKA (reference sequence).

In its sample, this clonotype was seen many times. This chain joins TRBV3-1 and TRBJ2-3; no clear D. V lost 4 bases and J 1 base, leaving 12 bases between the germline ends. The CDR3 covers 15 residues. Looked up from germline, CDR1 is LGHDT and CDR2 is YNNKEL (reference sequence). The CDR3 coding sequence is TGTGCCAGCAGCCCTTCTTCATCCCGCACAGATACGCAGTATTTT. Amino acid sequence: CASSPSSSRTDTQYF.

This clonotype was recorded many times. This sequence joins TRBV7-9 and TRBJ1-3; 7 nucleotides align to TRBD1. Germline assignment: CDR1 SEHNR and CDR2 FQNEAQ (reference sequence). This CDR3 has 15 residues. V was clipped by 5 bases and J by 2 bases; unmatched bases: 6. CDR3 residues: CASSLRQGTGNTIYF. CDR3 DNA: TGTGCCAGCAGCCTTCGACAGGGAACTGGAAACACCATATATTTT.

Many counts were recorded for this clonotype. CDR3 sequence: CSASPSSGYTEAFF. In nucleotides, the CDR3 is TGCAGTGCTAGCCCCAGCAGTGGATACACTGAAGCTTTCTTT. The V and J genes are TRBV20-1 and TRBJ1-1, with D unresolved. The CDR3 is made up of 14 amino acids. Trimming took off 3 bases at V and 3 bases at J, with 14 bases between the two ends. Germline V gene lookup returns CDR1 DFQATT and CDR2 SNEGSKA (reference sequence).